A single sample gave rise to the 30 T cell receptor beta chains below, sequenced in a study of response to subunit inactivated influenza vaccine. Via MiXCR, TCRdb re-called the RT-PCR reads, giving one row per CDR3 protein. The sample contains around 850,000 distinct CDR3 sequences, roughly 20% of which appear only once. Specimen: PBMCs from blood, collected around 5 days after vaccination. The receptors here all came from a man aged 50 or older who received an inactivated influenza vaccine.

This clonotype was recorded once. The CDR3 sequence: CASSYLGVYEQYF. As DNA, the CDR3 is TGTGCCAGCAGTTACCTGGGAGTCTACGAGCAGTACTTC. V gene TRBV6-2 or TRBV6-3 combines with J gene TRBJ2-7; possible D gene TRBD2, 5 bases. Germline assignment: CDR1 MNHEY and CDR2 SVGEGT. The germline V and J ends were trimmed by 2 bases and 3 bases, with 8 bases remaining between them. CDR3 length: 13 amino acids.

The J gene is TRBJ2-1, the V gene TRBV6-2 or TRBV6-3; 8 bases fit TRBD1. Germline-derived CDR1 and CDR2 are MNHEY and SVGEGT. Trimming at V came to 2 bases and at J to 0 bases, leaving 15 bases not matched to a gene. This CDR3 spans 20 amino acids. The DNA for the CDR3 is TGTGCCAGCAGTTACCCAGGGGGCCAGGTGGTACCAAGCTCCTACAATGAGCAGTTCTTC. This sequence encodes CASSYPGGQVVPSSYNEQFF.

This sequence joins TRBV4-1 and TRBJ2-7; D is perhaps TRBD1 (6 bases). The germline V and J ends were trimmed by 2 bases and 5 bases, with 16 bases remaining between them. This CDR3 contains 15 residues. Germline-derived CDR1 and CDR2 are MGHRA and YSYEKL. The chain's CDR3 is CASSQTGLLLDEQYF. The CDR3, as DNA: TGCGCCAGCAGCCAAACAGGGCTTTTGTTGGACGAGCAGTACTTC.

V and J are TRBV7-2 and TRBJ2-7, with 8 positions matching TRBD2. Germline V gene data show CDR1 as SGHTA and CDR2 as FQGNSA. This CDR3 has 15 amino acids. J was trimmed by 5 bases and V by 5 bases; bases with no gene match: 11. The CDR3: CASSRPPGGPDEQYF. Here the CDR3 DNA reads TGTGCCAGCAGCCGCCCCCCGGGAGGGCCGGACGAGCAGTACTTC.

This chain uses TRBV7-9 with TRBJ2-1, with 8 bases that match TRBD2. Losses at the gene ends were 4 bases for V and 6 bases for J; bases not matched to a gene: 14. The CDR3 contains 17 residues. From germline, CDR1 is SEHNR and CDR2 FQNEAQ (reference sequence). The CDR3 bases are TGTGCCAGCAGCTCCATCGCCCGGGCTAGCGGGTCCAATGAGCAGTTCTTC. The encoded protein is CASSSIARASGSNEQFF.

This clonotype was seen only a few times. The chain combines TRBV10-3 with TRBJ1-6, with 10 nucleotides matching TRBD1. V shed 6 bases and J 1 base; nucleotides not matched to a gene: 9. CDR3 length equals 18 residues. The germline V gene encodes CDR1 ENHRY and CDR2 SYGVKD. This CDR3 reads CAISRGGTGASYNSPLHF. In DNA, the CDR3 is TGTGCCATCAGCCGCGGGGGGACAGGGGCATCCTATAATTCACCCCTCCACTTT.

About this clonotype: It may be a read error: a sequence one base away is much more abundant. In DNA form, the CDR3 reads TGTGCCAGCAGCTTACATGGAAGCGATGGCTACACCTTC. Translated, it gives CASSLHGSDGYTF. V is TRBV7-2 and J is TRBJ1-2; D is undetermined. Germline V gene lookup returns CDR1 SGHTA and CDR2 FQGNSA. Trimming left V 2 bases short and J 6 bases short, with 10 bases between. The CDR3 consists of 13 residues.

The gene calls are TRBV12-3 or TRBV12-4 and TRBJ1-6; 8 positions match TRBD1. V was clipped by 6 bases and J by 10 bases; unmatched bases: 11. The CDR3 totals 15 residues. CDR3 sequence reads: CASRPTTGDYSPLHF. DNA for the CDR3: TGTGCCAGCAGGCCAACGACAGGGGACTACTCACCCCTCCACTTT.

This chain connects TRBV4-1 to TRBJ1-2; 7 nucleotides line up with TRBD1. CDR3 size: 15 residues. The junction had 11 bases not matched to a gene; V was cut back by 5 bases and J by 5 bases. The germline V gene has CDR1 MGHRA and CDR2 YSYEKL. CDR3 nucleotides: TGCGCCAGCAGCTACAACCGGGACAGCACATATGGCTACACCTTC. Translation gives CASSYNRDSTYGYTF.

The chain carries TRBV7-2 and TRBJ2-7; possible D gene TRBD2, 5 bases. V dropped 3 bases and J dropped 5 bases, with 20 bases sitting between them. The CDR3 length is 16 residues. The V gene's germline CDR1 is SGHTA and CDR2 FQGNSA. The chain's CDR3 is CASSFFSVGRGDEQYF. The CDR3 DNA sequence: TGTGCCAGCAGCTTTTTCTCTGTGGGTCGGGGAGACGAGCAGTACTTC.

This sequence joins TRBV29-1 and TRBJ2-1; D perhaps matches TRBD2 (6 bases). This CDR3 has 15 amino acids. V was trimmed by 3 bases and J by 8 bases, leaving 20 bases between them. Germline V gives CDR1 SQVTM, CDR2 ANQGSEA. The CDR3 nucleotides are TGCAGCGTTGATGCTCCTGGACTACTTTCGTATGAGCAGTTCTTC. Translated: CSVDAPGLLSYEQFF.

This chain uses TRBV7-9 with TRBJ2-7; no clear D. V shed 3 bases and J shed 5 bases, with 8 bases lying between them. The CDR3 runs to 12 residues. Per germline, CDR1 SEHNR and CDR2 FQNEAQ (reference sequence). The CDR3 protein is CASSFPVDEQYF. The CDR3 DNA sequence: TGTGCCAGCAGCTTCCCCGTGGACGAGCAGTACTTC.

The rearrangement uses TRBV18 and TRBJ2-3; no reliable D call. The germline V and J ends were trimmed by 2 bases and 8 bases, with 17 bases remaining between them. In germline, CDR1 is KGHSH, CDR2 LQKENI. The CDR3 sequence is 15 residues long. DNA of the CDR3: TGTGCCAGCTCACCAGCCCTTGTTGAGTTTGGTACGCAGTATTTT. Encoded protein: CASSPALVEFGTQYF.

The chain couples TRBV6-5 to TRBJ1-6; 8 nucleotides align to TRBD1. V dropped 0 bases and J dropped 9; count of bases not matched to a gene: 10. Germline lookup yields CDR1 MNHEY and CDR2 SVGAGI. The CDR3 extends over 17 amino acids. For the CDR3, the DNA is TGTGCCAGCAGTTACTCGACTCTGACAGGGGCCCCTTCACCCCTCCACTTT. The encoded protein is CASSYSTLTGAPSPLHF.

This clonotype showed up just a few times. This chain uses TRBV5-8 with TRBJ2-1; D not certain. CDR1 SGHTS and CDR2 YDEGEE come from the germline V gene. The CDR3 is made up of 13 amino acids. V dropped 7 bases and J dropped 8 bases, with 16 bases sitting between them. Here the CDR3 DNA reads TGTGCCAGCGCCCAGTCGATTACACATGAGCAGTTCTTC. As protein: CASAQSITHEQFF.

The chain couples TRBV10-3 to TRBJ2-5, with TRBD2 as a possible D gene (7 bases). The V end lost 10 bases, the J end lost 0 bases, and 15 bases lay between the germline ends. CDR1 and CDR2 (germline): ENHRY, SYGVKD. This CDR3 is 14 amino acids long. The CDR3 DNA sequence: TGTGCCACCCGCCGCGGGGGCGACCAAGAGACCCAGTACTTC. Its translation: CATRRGGDQETQYF.

The chain recombines TRBV7-2 with TRBJ2-7, with D hard to call. CDR3 length equals 15 residues. V gave up 2 bases and J gave up 2 bases, with 13 bases separating them. In germline, CDR1 is SGHTA, CDR2 FQGNSA. Written as DNA, the CDR3 is TGTGCCAGCAGCTTATATGGCGGCGAGGCCTACGAGCAGTACTTC. This encodes CASSLYGGEAYEQYF.

This clonotype was picked up one time. The chain joins TRBV20-1 to TRBJ2-1, with 10 bases lining up with TRBD2. J was trimmed by 4 bases and V by 2 bases; bases with no gene match: 5. This CDR3 contains 15 residues. CDR1 and CDR2 from the germline V gene are DFQATT and SNEGSKA (reference sequence). CDR3 protein: CSARRASGRYNEQFF. In nucleotides, the CDR3 is TGCAGTGCTAGAAGGGCTAGCGGGAGATACAATGAGCAGTTCTTC.

This clonotype was seen a few times. The V call is TRBV12-3 or TRBV12-4, the J call TRBJ1-1; perhaps TRBD1 as D (5 bases). V dropped 5 bases and J dropped 5 bases, with 15 bases sitting between them. This CDR3 comprises 14 residues. CDR3: CASSAMGLTTEAFF. CDR3 coding DNA: TGTGCCAGCAGTGCGATGGGACTTACTACTGAAGCTTTCTTT.

V and J are TRBV2 and TRBJ1-2; possible D gene TRBD1, 5 bases. V shed 7 bases and J shed 4 bases, with 25 bases lying between them. The CDR3 is made up of 17 amino acids. Germline V gene data show CDR1 as SNHLY and CDR2 as FYNNEI. The CDR3 nucleotides are TGTGCCAGCACCCTCCTCGGGGGTGGGGGATGGAGCTATGGCTACACCTTC. Its protein product is CASTLLGGGGWSYGYTF.

This chain's CDR3 is CASSLNPPPSTYEQYF. DNA of the CDR3: TGCGCCAGCAGCCTCAACCCCCCGCCCTCTACCTACGAGCAGTACTTC. V gene TRBV4-3 combines with J gene TRBJ2-7; D gene ambiguous. Trimming took 4 bases from V and 2 from J, leaving 18 bases between them. The CDR3 is 16 residues long. CDR1 LGHNA and CDR2 YSLEER come from the germline V gene.

The gene calls are TRBV3-1 and TRBJ2-7, with 11 bases fitting TRBD2. CDR3 length equals 15 residues. From germline, CDR1 is LGHDT and CDR2 YNNKEL (reference sequence). The V and J ends lost 0 bases and 6 bases, in that order; junction bases with no gene match: 4. The CDR3 DNA sequence: TGTGCCAGCAGCCAAGATCGACTAGCGGGACGCGAGCAGTACTTC. Protein: CASSQDRLAGREQYF.

This clonotype came up a few times. The J gene is TRBJ1-1, the V gene TRBV7-9, with 7 bases fitting TRBD1. Germline V CDR1 and CDR2: SEHNR, FQNEAQ (reference sequence). V was clipped by 6 bases and J by 10 bases; unmatched bases: 8. The CDR3 extends over 12 amino acids. CDR3 residues: CASRDSRDRAFF. The CDR3 DNA is TGTGCCAGCAGGGACAGCCGGGACAGAGCTTTCTTT.

Many counts were recorded for this clonotype. This chain's CDR3 is CASSSSRLAGAQYF. The DNA for the CDR3 is TGTGCCAGCAGCTCATCTAGACTAGCGGGGGCTCAGTACTTC. The chain employs TRBV7-2 and TRBJ2-7; 12 positions agree with TRBD2. Trimming at V came to 4 bases and at J to 10 bases, leaving 8 bases not matched to a gene. This CDR3 spans 14 amino acids. In germline, CDR1 is SGHTA, CDR2 FQGNSA.

This clonotype appeared many times. The V and J genes are TRBV7-2 and TRBJ2-3, with 8 bases lining up with TRBD2. Per the germline V gene, CDR1 is SGHTA and CDR2 is FQGNSA. With V trimmed by 0 bases and J by 0 bases, 2 bases remained unmatched. The CDR3 length is 16 residues. The CDR3 sequence: CASSLAASGSTDTQYF. The DNA of the CDR3 is TGTGCCAGCAGCTTAGCCGCTAGCGGGAGCACAGATACGCAGTATTTT.

This chain joins TRBV2 and TRBJ1-5; possibly TRBD1 for D (5 bases). There are 14 residues in the CDR3. Germline loops: CDR1 SNHLY, CDR2 FYNNEI. V lost 7 bases and J lost 5, with 15 bases in between. CDR3 protein: CASKRDGGDQPQHF. CDR3 coding DNA: TGTGCCAGCAAAAGGGACGGTGGGGATCAGCCCCAGCATTTT.

As to this clonotype: This clone may be a read error of a much larger clone one base away. The chain employs TRBV20-1 and TRBJ2-7; possible D gene TRBD2, 6 bases. The CDR3 covers 13 residues. The germline V gene encodes CDR1 DFQATT and CDR2 SNEGSKA (reference sequence). V dropped 6 bases and J dropped 6 bases, with 18 bases sitting between them. The CDR3 loop is CSAPSPGEGEQYF. The CDR3 coding sequence is TGCAGTGCCCCGTCCCCGGGAGAAGGCGAGCAGTACTTC.

The sample holds a few counts of this clonotype. The chain recombines TRBV15 with TRBJ1-1; D gene ambiguous. V was pared by 5 bases and J by 1 base, with 8 bases between. The CDR3 extends over 13 amino acids. Germline values: CDR1 LNHNV, CDR2 YYDKDF (reference sequence). CDR3 coding DNA: TGTGCCACCAGCTCAGTACAGAACACTGAAGCTTTCTTT. This encodes CATSSVQNTEAFF.

The rearrangement joins TRBV12-3 or TRBV12-4 to TRBJ2-7, with D possibly matching TRBD1 (5 bases). Between the trimmed V and J ends, which lost 1 base and 6 bases, there was a span of 10 bases. This CDR3 is 13 amino acids long. CDR3 protein: CASSLGGWAEQYF. DNA of the CDR3: TGTGCCAGCAGTTTAGGGGGCTGGGCCGAGCAGTACTTC.

The chain uses TRBV9 and TRBJ2-1, with TRBD1 matching 7 bases. Trimming removed 0 bases from V and 2 bases from J; junction bases left unmatched: 2. This CDR3 has 15 residues. Germline V gene sequence: CDR1 SGDLS, CDR2 YYNGEE. In nucleotides, the CDR3 is TGTGCCAGCAGCGTAGGCAGGGGGACCTACAATGAGCAGTTCTTC. The encoded protein is CASSVGRGTYNEQFF.